The rows below give T cell receptor beta chains drawn from one sample of a study of T cells after yellow fever vaccination. Using its own MiXCR run on the 5' RACE reads, TCRdb lists one record per CDR3 protein. The sample lists about 630,000 distinct CDR3 sequences; roughly 12% were seen once. The source was PBMCs, collected on the day of the yellow fever booster vaccination. The origin of the receptors is a young man who received the YFV17D yellow fever vaccine. Both conserved end residues are part of each CDR3. The D gene is left open where the match is weak. Clone size is not always given. Where it is, it says once, few, many or a class for expanded clones.

j_gene	d_gene	v_gene	abundance	CDR3nt	CDR3aa
TRBJ2-3	.	TRBV6-4	few	TGTGCCAGCAGTCATTCTGAGGCAGATACGCAGTATTTT	CASSHSEADTQYF
TRBJ2-7	.	TRBV5-1	.	TGCGCCAGCAGCTTGGGGCAGGGGCTCGAGCAGTACTTC	CASSLGQGLEQYF
TRBJ1-3	.	TRBV10-3	.	TGTGCCATCAGTCCCCGGGAAGTGGGGAAGGGAAACACCATATATTTT	CAISPREVGKGNTIYF
TRBJ2-5	.	TRBV20-1	.	TGCAGTGCTAGAGATCATCAAGAGACCCAGTACTTC	CSARDHQETQYF
TRBJ1-2	TRBD1	TRBV29-1	.	TGCAGCGTTCCTGAGCCCGGGACAGCTTATGGCTACACCTTC	CSVPEPGTAYGYTF
TRBJ2-1	TRBD2	TRBV6-1	many	TGTGCCACTCTAACTAGCGGGAGGGGCAATGAGCAGTTCTTC	CATLTSGRGNEQFF
TRBJ1-4	TRBD1	TRBV30	few	TGTGCCTTCCGGACAGGGGGGAGAGAAAAACTGTTTTTT	CAFRTGGREKLFF
TRBJ2-7	TRBD1	TRBV18	few	TGTGCCAGCTCACCAGGGACAGACAACGGGCAGTACTTC	CASSPGTDNGQYF
TRBJ2-1	.	TRBV12-3/TRBV12-4	.	TGTGCCAGCAGTTCCGGCAACCTAGAACTAGCCACGAAGCAGTTCTTC	CASSSGNLELATKQFF
TRBJ2-3	TRBD1	TRBV12-3/TRBV12-4	.	TGTGCCAGCAGCCACGGACAGGGTAGCGCAGATACGCAGTATTTT	CASSHGQGSADTQYF
TRBJ1-2	TRBD1	TRBV12-3/TRBV12-4	.	TGTGCCAGCAGTAAGGACAGGGATTACTATGGCTACACCTTC	CASSKDRDYYGYTF
TRBJ2-1	.	TRBV7-2	.	TGTGCCAGCAGCTTAGATCACGGATCCTACAATGAGCAGTTCTTC	CASSLDHGSYNEQFF
TRBJ1-6	.	TRBV9	.	TGTGCCAGCAGCGTAGTGGACGGAACTCACTATAATTCACCCCTCCACTTT	CASSVVDGTHYNSPLHF
TRBJ2-3	.	TRBV7-2	.	TGTGCCAGCAGCCGAACAGGGTTGACGCAGTATTTT	CASSRTGLTQYF
TRBJ2-7	TRBD2	TRBV11-1	.	TGTGCCTCGTTGGAGTTACGGTCTAGCGGGAGCCTGGGCCTCTACGAGCAGTACTTC	CASLELRSSGSLGLYEQYF
TRBJ1-6	.	TRBV6-2/TRBV6-3	.	TGTGCCAGCAGTTGGGGGCCGAGCTCCTATAATTCACCCCTCCACTTT	CASSWGPSSYNSPLHF
TRBJ2-4	TRBD2	TRBV28	.	TGTGCCAGTTGGGCTAGCGGGAAGAACATTCAGTACTTC	CASWASGKNIQYF
TRBJ1-6	TRBD1	TRBV19	few	TGTGCCAGTAGTACCCTGGAGCAGGGGGGTTCACCCCTCCACTTT	CASSTLEQGGSPLHF
TRBJ2-7	TRBD2	TRBV20-1	.	TGCAGTGCCCGGGGAGGGTATTCCTACGAGCAGTACTTC	CSARGGYSYEQYF
TRBJ2-5	.	TRBV20-1	few	TGCAGTGCTAGAGGGGTGGGAGCTCACGGGTACTTC	CSARGVGAHGYF
TRBJ2-5	.	TRBV9	.	TGTGCCAGCAGCGTAGGGTCCCCGGGGGGCCTACAAGAGACCCAGTACTTC	CASSVGSPGGLQETQYF
TRBJ2-1	TRBD2	TRBV10-3	few	TGTGCCATCACCGGACTAGCGGGAAATGAGCAGTTCTTC	CAITGLAGNEQFF
TRBJ2-7	.	TRBV20-1	.	TGCAGTGCGGAGAGGACAGTGGGTACCTACGAGCAGTACTTC	CSAERTVGTYEQYF
TRBJ2-7	TRBD1	TRBV5-4	few	TGTGCCAGCAGCTTGGGTAACACAGGGGTCTACGAGCAGTACTTC	CASSLGNTGVYEQYF
TRBJ2-3	.	TRBV7-2	few	TGTGCCAGCAGCTTACAGGTTGGCACAGATACGCAGTATTTT	CASSLQVGTDTQYF
TRBJ2-5	TRBD2	TRBV10-3	few	TGTGCCACCCTGGGGGGGAGCCAAGAGACCCAGTACTTC	CATLGGSQETQYF
TRBJ1-1	.	TRBV10-3	many	TGTGCCATCGGTAGGGACACTGAAGCTTTCTTT	CAIGRDTEAFF
TRBJ1-3	TRBD1	TRBV7-8	few	TGTGCCAGCAGCCCCCAGGGGGCGACCGGAAACACCATATATTTT	CASSPQGATGNTIYF
TRBJ2-3	TRBD2	TRBV29-1	.	TGCAGCGCCACCCGGGGGCTAGCGGGAGTAGGAGATACGCAGTATTTT	CSATRGLAGVGDTQYF
TRBJ1-3	.	TRBV25-1	many	TGTGCCAGCTTCTCTGGAAACACCATATATTTT	CASFSGNTIYF
TRBJ2-4	.	TRBV7-2	many	TGTGCCAGCAGCTTCGGGTGGGGGGCAGCCAAAAACATTCAGTACTTC	CASSFGWGAAKNIQYF
TRBJ2-3	TRBD2	TRBV20-1	.	TGCAGTGCTAGAGATCTAGCGGAAAGCACAGATACGCAGTATTTT	CSARDLAESTDTQYF
TRBJ2-7	.	TRBV7-2	.	TGTGCCTCGAGAGTTTTAAGCTCCTACGAGCAGTACTTC	CASRVLSSYEQYF
TRBJ2-7	.	TRBV20-1	.	TGCAGTGCTAGGCACAGGCCCCCCGGATACGAGCAGTACTTC	CSARHRPPGYEQYF
TRBJ1-1	.	TRBV12-3/TRBV12-4	few	TGTGCCAGCAGCCGATCTGGACGGAGGCCGAACACTGAAGCTTTCTTT	CASSRSGRRPNTEAFF
TRBJ2-1	.	TRBV20-1	.	TGCAGTGCTAGATTCGGTTGGGAGCAGTTCTTC	CSARFGWEQFF
TRBJ2-2	.	TRBV10-2	.	TGCGCCAGCAAGGCCGCGCTCGGGAACACCGGGGAGCTGTTTTTT	CASKAALGNTGELFF
TRBJ2-7	TRBD1	TRBV5-4	few	TGTGCCAGCACCGTACAGGGGGCGTCCTACGAGCAGTACTTC	CASTVQGASYEQYF
TRBJ2-2	.	TRBV7-9	.	TGTGCCAGCAGCTTACCGTGGCAGAACACCGGGGAGCTGTTTTTT	CASSLPWQNTGELFF
TRBJ2-2	.	TRBV27	few	TGTGCCAGCAGTTTTACCAGGGCCACCGGGGAGCTGTTTTTT	CASSFTRATGELFF
TRBJ2-3	.	TRBV14	.	TGTGCCAGCAGCCCCCCCACGAATACGCAGTATTTT	CASSPPTNTQYF
TRBJ2-5	TRBD1	TRBV7-9	.	TGTGCCAGCAGCTCGACAGGGAAAGAGACCCAGTACTTC	CASSSTGKETQYF
TRBJ2-3	TRBD1	TRBV20-1	.	TGCAGTGCTCAGAGGTGGGAAGGGGGCGAGGGCACGCAGTATTTT	CSAQRWEGGEGTQYF
TRBJ1-1	.	TRBV7-2	few	TGTGCCAGCATCCCTACGGGGGGCTATGGGACTGAAGCTTTCTTT	CASIPTGGYGTEAFF
TRBJ1-1	.	TRBV29-1	few	TGCAGCATCAAACCGCGATGGGGGACTGAAGCTTTCTTT	CSIKPRWGTEAFF
TRBJ1-5	.	TRBV28	.	TGTGCCAGCAGTTTTGTGGGTCTTGGTCAGCCCCAGCATTTT	CASSFVGLGQPQHF
TRBJ1-4	TRBD1	TRBV7-6	once	TGTGCCTGTATGTCTAGGGGGCAAAATGAAAAACTGTTTTTT	CACMSRGQNEKLFF
TRBJ2-1	.	TRBV12-3/TRBV12-4	few	TGTGCCAGCACCAATAGTGAGGGGAAAGCCCATTTTGAGCAGTTCTTC	CASTNSEGKAHFEQFF
TRBJ2-7	.	TRBV3-1	few	TGTGCCAGCAGCCCACAGGGAACCTTGTACGAGCAGTACTTC	CASSPQGTLYEQYF
TRBJ2-3	TRBD2	TRBV27	.	TGTGCCAGCAGTTTCCTCACTACTAGCGTAGATACGCAGTATTTT	CASSFLTTSVDTQYF
TRBJ2-1	.	TRBV11-2	few	TGTGCCAGCAGCTTACCGGGAGTAGGTAATGAGCAGTTCTTC	CASSLPGVGNEQFF
TRBJ2-3	.	TRBV11-2	few	TGTGCCAGCAGCCACACCGGTGATACGCAGTATTTT	CASSHTGDTQYF
TRBJ2-1	.	TRBV7-2	many	TGTGCCAGCAGCTTCCAGCCCCGTTCCTACAATGAGCAGTTCTTC	CASSFQPRSYNEQFF
TRBJ2-3	.	TRBV20-1	few	TGCAGTGCTAGAGAGGCACAGTCAGATACGCAGTATTTT	CSAREAQSDTQYF
TRBJ2-7	.	TRBV6-5	few	TGTGCCAGCAGTTACTCGGTCGATTGGGGTTTCTACGAGCAGTACTTC	CASSYSVDWGFYEQYF